The following is a T cell receptor (beta chain) sequence with its context. This clone was observed a few times. No cognate antigen has been identified for it. Base quality data are lacking; no much larger clone is found one base away. The CDR3 numbers 11 residues from cysteine through phenylalanine. Only the CDR3 DNA is retained, 33 bases long and in frame from the first base. V loses 5 bases, J loses 4 bases, and the germline ends lie 5 bases apart. As encoded in the germline V gene, CDR1 is MNHEY while CDR2 is SVGAGI. Library preparation used the immunoSEQ multiplex PCR assay. To provide template for TCR sequencing, every sample had RNA extracted and reverse transcribed into cDNA. First-strand cDNA was synthesized using SuperScript III with a 2:1 mix of oligo-dT and random hexamers. A synthetic immune receptor repertoire was used to gauge amplification bias, and whatever bias remained was removed computationally. The original pipeline was this. Raw reads were preprocessed to remove errors, and CDR3 was defined by IMGT conventions from the conserved cysteine to phenylalanine. Clonality was computed by normalizing Shannon entropy by log2 of the number of productive unique TCRs and subtracting the result from 1. Whether each scalp clone was CD4 or CD8 was inferred by checking scalp TCRbeta sequences against the CD4 and CD8 repertoires from sorted blood. The source is immuneACCESS, and TCRdb retained only in-frame sequences with V and J called. Part of the clones is not carried over; for the studies checked, unresolved V genes explain less than half of this, and the remainder is unexplained. That table supplies the V and J calls and clone size; D and trimming were determined from the DNA. In this sample the table shows 150,000 or so clones, 45% to 60% of which occur a single time. Jointly, the top ten make up roughly 15% of the sample.

These data come from a study of CD8+ T cells in alopecia areata (dated by TCRdb to the late 2010s). For context, the study as a whole: Treated patients were enrolled in an open-label pilot trial of oral tofacitinib at 5 to 10 mg twice daily for moderate-to-severe alopecia areata. Patients stayed on tofacitinib for 6 to 18 months and then had 6 months of follow-up off drug so that delayed response and recurrence could be assessed. In treated patients, disease severity was measured using the SALT score, which gives the percentage of scalp surface area affected. In both human patients and the C3H/HeJ mouse model, the study applied high-throughput TCRbeta sequencing to look at T cell clonal expansion in alopecia areata. In humans, TCRbeta sequencing was performed on scalp tissue and on sorted CD4+ and CD8+ peripheral blood T cells from healthy controls and from patients with patchy or totalis/universalis alopecia areata. Biopsies were taken from tofacitinib-treated patients at baseline and at 4 and 24 weeks of treatment, and a later scalp biopsy was taken in several of the tofacitinib-treated patients. Scalp clonality was compared across normal scalp (n=4), patchy alopecia areata scalp (n=8), and alopecia totalis/universalis scalp (n=8). The RNA source kit depended on sample type: the PAXgene miRNA kit for fixed scalp, the miRNeasy kit for PBMCs, and the RNeasy kit for mouse skin. immunoSEQ multiplex PCR using 35 Vbeta forward primers and 13 Jbeta reverse primers was used to amplify TCRbeta CDR3 regions. The full study reports these points: Unlike mouse skin, which is dominated by gammadelta T cells, normal human skin has resident alphabeta T cells that are also sequenced, and this complicates analysis of the scalp TCR repertoire. During tofacitinib treatment, many expanded lesional clones stuck around in both scalp and blood, and this persistence may partly explain why relapse happens after treatment is stopped. TCR sequences shared between patients were less clear than in mice, possibly partly because of HLA diversity in the patient population. With tofacitinib, both scalp clonality and the number of expanded CD8+ clones among the top 100 scalp clones went down significantly. The treated cohort was small, with a single nonresponder, so links between baseline CD8+ expansion and response need larger studies. Higher clonality and more expanded CD8+ clones were observed in lesional scalp than in normal scalp, particularly in alopecia totalis/universalis, a finding suggestive of antigenic drive.

The time point tag for this specimen amounts to: around 4 weeks on oral tofacitinib. The sample's treatment or condition label is to be understood as: oral pan-JAK inhibitor, 5-10 mg twice daily. From alopecia areata patients, peripheral blood was collected along with lesional scalp punch biopsies. PBMCs were separated by density centrifugation and stained for CD3, CD4 and CD8, after which CD4+ and CD8+ T cells were sorted on a FACSAria. Sequenced material: CD8+ T cells sorted from blood, taken at week 4, from a patient treated with tofacitinib. The chain joins TRBV6-5 to TRBJ1-2; the D gene cannot be named for sure. This receptor was taken from a human donor with alopecia areata. The DNA reads TGTGCCAGCAGTGACACCTATGGCTACACCTTC. This translates into CASSDTYGYTF.